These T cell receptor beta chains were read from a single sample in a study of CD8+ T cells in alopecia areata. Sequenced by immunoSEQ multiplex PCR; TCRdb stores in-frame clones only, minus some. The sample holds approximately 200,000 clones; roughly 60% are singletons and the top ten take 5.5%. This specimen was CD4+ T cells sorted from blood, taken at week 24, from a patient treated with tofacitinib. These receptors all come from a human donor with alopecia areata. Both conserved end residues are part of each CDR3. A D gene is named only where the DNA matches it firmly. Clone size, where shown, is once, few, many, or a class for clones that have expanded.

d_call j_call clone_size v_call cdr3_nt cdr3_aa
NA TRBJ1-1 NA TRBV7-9 TGTGCCAGCAGCCTTTTGGGCGAGATAGGAGCTTTCTTT CASSLLGEIGAFF
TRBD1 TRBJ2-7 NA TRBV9 TGTGCCAGCAGCGAAACAGGGGGCCCCTCCTACGAGCAGTACTTC CASSETGGPSYEQYF
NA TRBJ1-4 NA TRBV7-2 TGTGCCAGCAGCCAGACAGCAACTAATGAAAAACTGTTTTTT CASSQTATNEKLFF
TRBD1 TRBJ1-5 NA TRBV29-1 TGCAGCCACTTAAAGCGGGGACAGGGCTTATGGCAGCCCCAGCATTTT CSHLKRGQGLWQPQHF
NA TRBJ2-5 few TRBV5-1 TGCGCCAGCAGCTTGGGACAGCCAGGAGAGACCCAGTACTTC CASSLGQPGETQYF
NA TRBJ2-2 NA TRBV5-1 TGCGCCAGCAGCTTGGACGGGGAGCTGTTTTTT CASSLDGELFF
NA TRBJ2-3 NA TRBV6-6 TGTGCCAGTTGGACTGCTCTTAGCACAGATACGCAGTATTTT CASWTALSTDTQYF
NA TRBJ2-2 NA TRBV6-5 TGTGCCAGCCGGAGCGCGAACACCGGGGAGCTGTTTTTT CASRSANTGELFF
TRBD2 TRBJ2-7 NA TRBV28 TGTGCCAGCATCCCGGGCGGGACTAGCGGGATATACGAGCAGTACTTC CASIPGGTSGIYEQYF
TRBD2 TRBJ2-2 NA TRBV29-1 TGCAGCGTTGAAGATCGGGTAGGGCTAGCGGCCAACACCGGGGAGCTGTTTTTT CSVEDRVGLAANTGELFF
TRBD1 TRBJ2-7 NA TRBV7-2 TGTGCCAGCAGCCGCGGACAGGGGGCTAGGGAGCAGTACTTC CASSRGQGAREQYF
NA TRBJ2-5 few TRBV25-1 TGTGCCAGCAGTGAATACCGGGGCCAAGAGACCCAGTACTTC CASSEYRGQETQYF
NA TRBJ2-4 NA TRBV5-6 TGTGCCAGCAGCTCTACCTCATGGGAAAACATTCAGTACTTC CASSSTSWENIQYF
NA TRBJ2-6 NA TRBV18 TGTGCCAGCTCACCACCGGGCAACTCTGGGGCCAACGTCCTGACTTTC CASSPPGNSGANVLTF
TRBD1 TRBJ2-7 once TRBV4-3 TGCGCCAGCAGCCAGCGGACAGGGACCTACGAGCAGTACTTC CASSQRTGTYEQYF
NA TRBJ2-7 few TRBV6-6 TGTGCCAGCGGCAGCTACGAGCAGTACTTC CASGSYEQYF
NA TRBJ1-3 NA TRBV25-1 TGTGCCAGCAGTAACCACGGAAACACCATATATTTT CASSNHGNTIYF
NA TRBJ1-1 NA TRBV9 TGTGCCAGCAGCGTAGCGGGCCCAGTGTCTGAAGCTTTCTTT CASSVAGPVSEAFF
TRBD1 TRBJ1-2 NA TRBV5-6 TGTGCCACCTGGGACAGGGCGACGTATGGCTACACCTTC CATWDRATYGYTF
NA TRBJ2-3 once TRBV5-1 TGCGCCAGCAGCTCGCGGTCCTACACAGATACGCAGTATTTT CASSSRSYTDTQYF
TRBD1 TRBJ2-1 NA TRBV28 TGTGCCAGCAGTTCACACCCGACAGGGGGCTCCTACAATGAGCAGTTCTTC CASSSHPTGGSYNEQFF
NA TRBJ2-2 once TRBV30 TGTGCCTGGAGTCCGATTGACAGCGCGAACACCGGGGAGCTGTTTTTT CAWSPIDSANTGELFF
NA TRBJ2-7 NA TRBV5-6 TGTGCCAGCAGGAACCGGGAACGCGAGCAGTACTTC CASRNREREQYF
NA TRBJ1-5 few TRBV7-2 TGTGCCAGCACCCCCTCGGCGGGCCATAGCAATCAGCCCCAGCATTTT CASTPSAGHSNQPQHF
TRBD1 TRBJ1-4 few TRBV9 TGTGCCAGCAGCGCCCGGACAGGGGATGGTGAAAAACTGTTTTTT CASSARTGDGEKLFF
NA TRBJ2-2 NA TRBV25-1 TGTGCCAGCAGCCTTTGGACGGGAAACACCGGGGAGCTGTTTTTT CASSLWTGNTGELFF
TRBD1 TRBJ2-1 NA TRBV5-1 TGCGCCAGCAGTTACTCGGGACAGGCCTACAATGAGCAGTTCTTC CASSYSGQAYNEQFF
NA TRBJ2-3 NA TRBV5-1 TGCGCCAGCAGCTTGGTTTTGGGGCAAGATACGCAGTATTTT CASSLVLGQDTQYF
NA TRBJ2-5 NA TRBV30 TGTGCCTGGAGTGAGGACCCGGCCCACGCGGCCCAGTACTTC CAWSEDPAHAAQYF
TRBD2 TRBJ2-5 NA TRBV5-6 TGTGCCAGCAGCTTGGTCTCTGGGACTAGCAGGGTGACCCAGTACTTC CASSLVSGTSRVTQYF
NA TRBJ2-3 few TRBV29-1 TGCAGCGGCGATAGCACAGATACGCAGTATTTT CSGDSTDTQYF
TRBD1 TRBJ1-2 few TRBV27 TGTGCCAGCGGACGGGACAGAACTAACTATGGCTACACCTTC CASGRDRTNYGYTF
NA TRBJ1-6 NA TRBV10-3 TGTGCCATCAGTGACCCCAAGGATTCACCCCTCCACTTT CAISDPKDSPLHF
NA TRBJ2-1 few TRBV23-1 TGCGCCAGCAGTCAAACCCGGAATGAGCAGTTCTTC CASSQTRNEQFF
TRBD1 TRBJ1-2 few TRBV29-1 TGCAGCGCCCACGGACAGGGTCGCTACACCTTC CSAHGQGRYTF
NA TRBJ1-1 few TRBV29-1 TGCAGCGAGACGGACACAGCGAACACTGAAGCTTTCTTT CSETDTANTEAFF
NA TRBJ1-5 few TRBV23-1 TGCGCCCGCCCACCCAGTTATAGCAATCAGCCCCAGCATTTT CARPPSYSNQPQHF
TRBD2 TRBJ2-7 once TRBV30 TGTGCCTGGTCCACTTCTAGCGGCCCCTACGAGCAGTACTTC CAWSTSSGPYEQYF
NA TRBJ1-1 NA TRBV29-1 TGCAGCGTTGTGCGGGGTTCCAGCACTGAAGCTTTCTTT CSVVRGSSTEAFF
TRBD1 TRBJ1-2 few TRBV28 TGTGCCAGCAGTCTTGGCAGGGGGCTCGGCTACACCTTC CASSLGRGLGYTF
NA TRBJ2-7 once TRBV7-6 TGTGCCAGCAGCTTAGAGAGCTCCTACGAGCAGTACTTC CASSLESSYEQYF
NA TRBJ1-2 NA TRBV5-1 TGCGCCAGCAGCTTGGCCGAAGGGTCTGGCTACACCTTC CASSLAEGSGYTF
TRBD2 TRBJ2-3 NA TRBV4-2 TGTGCCAGCGGTGTGGGGAGCGGGGACACAGATACGCAGTATTTT CASGVGSGDTDTQYF
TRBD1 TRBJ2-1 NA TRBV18 TGTGCCAGCTCACCGTCAACCGGGACAGATGAGCAGTTCTTC CASSPSTGTDEQFF
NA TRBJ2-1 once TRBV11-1 TGTGCCAGCAGCCCAGGGGTCAATGAGCAGTTCTTC CASSPGVNEQFF
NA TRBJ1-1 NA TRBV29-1 TGCAGCGGGGGGGAGGTAGGTGAAGCTTTCTTT CSGGEVGEAFF
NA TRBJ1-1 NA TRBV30 TGTGCCTCCGCGGGCAGCTTTAACACTGAAGCTTTCTTT CASAGSFNTEAFF
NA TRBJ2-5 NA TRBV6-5 TGTGCCAGCAGACCCTATAATAGAGTCCAAGAGACCCAGTACTTC CASRPYNRVQETQYF
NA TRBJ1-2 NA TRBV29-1 TGCAGCGTGGATAGGGGCCTTCATGGCTACACCTTC CSVDRGLHGYTF
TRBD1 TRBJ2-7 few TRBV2 TGTGCCAGCAGCGTTCCGGGACAGGGAGTCTTC CASSVPGQGVF
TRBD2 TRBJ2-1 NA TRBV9 TGTGCCAGCAGCGTAGCGGGACTAGCGGGAGGAAATGAGCAGTTCTTC CASSVAGLAGGNEQFF